The clone carrying this T cell receptor beta chain has ten or more counts. This record comes from a study of CD8 T cells in ankylosing spondylitis. V trimming: 7 bases; J trimming: 4 bases; junction bases outside the gene matches: 3. This CDR3 spans 13 amino acids. Germline-derived CDR1 and CDR2 are SNHLY and FYNNEI. TCRdb ran MiXCR on the 5' RACE reads and lists one entry per CDR3 protein. The repertoire holds some 150,000 distinct CDR3 sequences, with more than 9.5% as singletons. This sequence originates from a female donor with ankylosing spondylitis or in good health (not recorded which). Sequencing was done on a sample of blood, either unsorted or a sorted T cell fraction (not recorded which). The chain is built from TRBV2 and TRBJ2-1; 8 nucleotides agree with TRBD2. CDR3 region: CASKTSGYNEQFF. The CDR3 coding sequence is TGTGCCAGCAAAACTAGCGGATACAATGAGCAGTTCTTC.